This entry features one T cell receptor beta chain sequence. What it binds is not known. Profiled with immunoSEQ multiplex PCR; TCRdb holds only in-frame clones, not every one. The sample yields 7,500 to 10,000 clones, roughly 90% seen once. The sample comes from a study of T cells after posttransplantation cyclophosphamide. There are 13 residues in the CDR3. Germline CDR1 is MGHRA and CDR2 is YSYEKL. V gave up 3 bases and J gave up 13 bases; unmatched junction bases: 6. Controls had myeloablative marrow grafts with methotrexate and calcineurin inhibitor, sampled at 1 year. Whole-study findings and limits: Blood and skin or GI T cell repertoires showed limited TRB overlap. Donor-recipient repertoire similarity was low at 1-2 months, rising over year one.

V and J are TRBV4-1 and TRBJ2-6; 7 nucleotides line up with TRBD2. Sequences were derived from PBMCs, sampled 430 to 450 days after allogeneic stem cell transplant with calcineurin inhibitor and methotrexate. The TCR originated in a male patient aged 45-59 years who received an allogeneic stem cell transplant from an unrelated donor, was CMV-positive, and had chronic GVHD only. The T cells may partly be graft donor cells. Here the CDR3 DNA reads TGCGCCAGCAGCCAGAACGGGGAGGGAGTCCTGACTTTC. Amino acid sequence: CASSQNGEGVLTF.